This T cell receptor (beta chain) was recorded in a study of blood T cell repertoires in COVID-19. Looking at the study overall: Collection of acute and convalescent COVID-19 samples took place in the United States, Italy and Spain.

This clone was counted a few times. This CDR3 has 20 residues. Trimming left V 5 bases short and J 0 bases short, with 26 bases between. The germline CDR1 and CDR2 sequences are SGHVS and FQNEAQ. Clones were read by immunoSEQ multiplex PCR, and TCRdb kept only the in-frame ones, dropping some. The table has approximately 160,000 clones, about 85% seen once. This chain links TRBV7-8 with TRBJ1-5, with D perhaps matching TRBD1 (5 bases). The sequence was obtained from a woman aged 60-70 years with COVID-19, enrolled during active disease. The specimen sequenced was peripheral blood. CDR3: CASSTSSGGLGVYSNQPQHF. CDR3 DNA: TGTGCCAGCAGCACTTCGTCTGGGGGGTTAGGGGTATATAGCAATCAGCCCCAGCATTTT.